Listed below are T cell receptor beta chains from one sample, sequenced in a study of blood T cells in healthy people across ages. TCRdb re-called the 5' RACE reads with MiXCR, one entry per CDR3 protein. Among roughly 930,000 distinct CDR3 sequences listed, roughly 43% were seen once. The sample taken for sequencing was blood. All receptors come from a man aged 25 to 40 in good health. Each CDR3 is given with its conserved first and last residue. The order of the fields is clone size, J gene, D gene, V gene, CDR3 protein, CDR3 DNA. The D gene is left open where the match is weak. Some rows have no size entry. The others give once, few or many, or a class for an expanded clone.

few,TRBJ2-7,NA,TRBV4-3,CASSQDGGDYEQYF,TGCGCCAGCAGCCAAGATGGCGGAGACTACGAGCAGTACTTC
NA,TRBJ2-3,TRBD2,TRBV7-2,CASSLTAGVPGTQYF,TGTGCCAGCAGCTTAACAGCGGGGGTCCCGGGTACGCAGTATTTT
NA,TRBJ2-7,NA,TRBV7-9,CASSSTLVSEQYF,TGTGCCAGCAGCTCGACACTAGTCTCCGAGCAGTACTTC
NA,TRBJ2-3,NA,TRBV6-4,CASSDSGSDTQYF,TGTGCCAGCAGTGACTCGGGGTCAGATACGCAGTATTTT
NA,TRBJ1-4,NA,TRBV3-1,CASSQDVGQIREKLFF,TGTGCCAGCAGCCAAGACGTAGGGCAGATTCGGGAAAAACTGTTTTTT
NA,TRBJ2-4,NA,TRBV20-1,CSASLDLTYNEQYF,TGCAGTGCTAGTCTGGACTTAACGTACAATGAGCAGTACTTC
few,TRBJ2-7,NA,TRBV9,CASSVRMFEEQYF,TGTGCCAGCAGCGTAAGAATGTTCGAAGAGCAGTACTTC
NA,TRBJ2-1,NA,TRBV6-5,CASRGGGYNEQFF,TGTGCCAGCAGGGGGGGAGGCTACAATGAGCAGTTCTTC
NA,TRBJ2-1,NA,TRBV7-2,CASSLAGDQFF,TGTGCCAGCAGCTTAGCGGGAGATCAGTTCTTC
NA,TRBJ1-4,TRBD1,TRBV6-5,CASSYGSGGASNEKLFF,TGTGCCAGCAGTTACGGGTCAGGGGGCGCTTCTAATGAAAAACTGTTTTTT
NA,TRBJ2-5,TRBD2,TRBV7-9,CAYTKAGDPQETQYF,TGTGCCTATACAAAAGCGGGGGACCCTCAAGAGACCCAGTACTTC
NA,TRBJ2-1,NA,TRBV12-3/TRBV12-4,CASSLGQTKYNEQFF,TGTGCCAGCAGTCTTGGACAGACAAAATACAATGAGCAGTTCTTC
NA,TRBJ2-7,NA,TRBV7-9,CASSPRGANEQYF,TGTGCCAGCAGCCCGAGGGGGGCGAACGAGCAGTACTTC
few,TRBJ1-6,NA,TRBV28,CASSSLRLFHF,TGTGCCAGCAGTTCCTTGCGTTTGTTCCACTTT
NA,TRBJ1-2,NA,TRBV20-1,CSARDQQSYGYTF,TGCAGTGCTAGAGATCAACAGAGCTATGGCTACACCTTC
NA,TRBJ2-1,TRBD2,TRBV15,CATSRGLAGVNEQFF,TGTGCCACCAGCAGGGGACTAGCGGGGGTCAATGAGCAGTTCTTC
many,TRBJ2-3,NA,TRBV11-1,CASSLDQGRTDTQYF,TGTGCCAGCAGCTTAGACCAGGGACGCACAGATACGCAGTATTTT
few,TRBJ2-5,NA,TRBV12-3/TRBV12-4,CASTPGDETQYF,TGTGCCAGCACCCCAGGGGATGAGACCCAGTACTTC
NA,TRBJ2-3,TRBD1,TRBV4-2,CASRPTGARTDTQYF,TGTGCCAGCAGACCTACAGGGGCCCGCACAGATACGCAGTATTTT
few,TRBJ1-1,TRBD1,TRBV29-1,CSVDRYPAFF,TGCAGCGTGGACAGGTACCCAGCTTTCTTT
few,TRBJ2-1,NA,TRBV4-2,CASSQSPTKDEQFF,TGTGCCAGCAGCCAGAGCCCAACCAAGGATGAGCAGTTCTTC
NA,TRBJ2-3,NA,TRBV9,CASSVASQPTDTQYF,TGTGCCAGCAGCGTAGCGTCCCAGCCCACAGATACGCAGTATTTT
NA,TRBJ1-4,NA,TRBV7-9,CASTLVGPNEKLFF,TGTGCCAGCACCCTCGTCGGACCTAATGAAAAACTGTTTTTT
few,TRBJ2-7,TRBD1,TRBV6-1,CASSEGTGGYEQYF,TGTGCCAGCAGTGAAGGGACAGGGGGCTACGAGCAGTACTTC
NA,TRBJ1-6,TRBD1,TRBV6-2/TRBV6-3,CASRPHRDRVQSPLHF,TGTGCCAGCAGGCCACACCGGGACAGGGTCCAATCACCCCTCCACTTT
many,TRBJ1-5,NA,TRBV20-1,CSAKREGNQPQHF,TGCAGTGCCAAAAGGGAGGGGAATCAGCCCCAGCATTTT
NA,TRBJ1-2,TRBD1,TRBV29-1,CSVGWGSGQGMVNYGYTF,TGCAGCGTTGGTTGGGGGTCCGGACAGGGTATGGTGAACTATGGCTACACCTTC
NA,TRBJ1-2,TRBD1,TRBV6-2/TRBV6-3,CASTQTGTIYGYTF,TGTGCCAGCACCCAGACAGGGACTATCTATGGCTACACCTTC
NA,TRBJ2-3,NA,TRBV12-3/TRBV12-4,CASEGTGRDTQYF,TGTGCCAGCGAGGGCACTGGAAGAGATACGCAGTATTTT
NA,TRBJ2-1,NA,TRBV30,CAGSVYNEQFF,TGTGCCGGGAGCGTCTACAATGAGCAGTTCTTC
once,TRBJ1-2,NA,TRBV12-3/TRBV12-4,CASSTDRRDGYTF,TGTGCCAGCAGTACAGACAGAAGGGATGGCTACACCTTC